This TCR beta chain appears in the sequencing data of a study of T cell responses to AZD1222 COVID-19 vaccine. Study outcomes and limitations: Clonal diversity was possibly underestimated; the donors were predominantly white British and more often female.

A word on this clone: The antigen remains unidentified.

Assay: immunoSEQ multiplex PCR; the TCRdb copy retains only in-frame clones and omits some. This table holds roughly 100,000 clones, around 76% found once. Unmatched junction bases numbered 8, after V lost 4 bases and J lost 0 bases. CDR3 length: 16 residues. Looked up from germline, CDR1 is MNHNY and CDR2 is SVGAGI (reference sequence). This TCR derives from an adult in good health. This chain links TRBV6-6 with TRBJ1-2; TRBD1 agrees at 7 bases. Sequences were derived from peripheral blood, sampled on day 0 of AZD1222 vaccination. CDR3 sequence: CASSLSPGQTNYGYTF. Here the CDR3 DNA reads TGTGCCAGCAGTTTATCCCCGGGACAGACTAACTATGGCTACACCTTC.